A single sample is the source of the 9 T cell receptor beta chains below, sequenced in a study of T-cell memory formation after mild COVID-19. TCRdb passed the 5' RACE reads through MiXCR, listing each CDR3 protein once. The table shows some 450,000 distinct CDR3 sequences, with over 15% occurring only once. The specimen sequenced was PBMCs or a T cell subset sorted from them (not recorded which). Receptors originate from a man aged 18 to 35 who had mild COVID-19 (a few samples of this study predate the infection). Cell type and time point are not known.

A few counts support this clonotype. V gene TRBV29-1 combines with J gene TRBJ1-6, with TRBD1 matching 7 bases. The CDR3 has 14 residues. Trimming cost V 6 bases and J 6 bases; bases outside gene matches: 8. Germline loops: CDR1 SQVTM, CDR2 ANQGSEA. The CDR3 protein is CSVRQGDINSPLHF. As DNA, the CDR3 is TGCAGCGTACGTCAGGGGGATATTAATTCACCCCTCCACTTT.

The CDR3 loop is CASSSTTGSYEQYF. DNA of the CDR3: TGTGCCAGCAGCTCGACGACGGGCTCCTACGAGCAGTACTTC. The chain uses TRBV7-9 and TRBJ2-7; D gene uncertain. Trimming left V 4 bases short and J 0 bases short, with 10 bases between. Germline CDR1 reads SEHNR; CDR2 reads FQNEAQ (reference sequence). The CDR3 has 14 amino acids.

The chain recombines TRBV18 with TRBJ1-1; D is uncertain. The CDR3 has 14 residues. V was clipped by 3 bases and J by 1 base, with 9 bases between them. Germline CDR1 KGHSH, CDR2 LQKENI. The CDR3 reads CASSPLESNTEAFF. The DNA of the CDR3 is TGTGCCAGCTCACCTCTCGAATCGAACACTGAAGCTTTCTTT.

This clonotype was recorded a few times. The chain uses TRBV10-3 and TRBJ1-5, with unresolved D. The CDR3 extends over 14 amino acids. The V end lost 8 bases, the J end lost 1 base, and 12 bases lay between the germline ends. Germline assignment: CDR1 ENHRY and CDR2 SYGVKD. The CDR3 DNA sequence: TGTGCCATCGGCCCCGTTGGGAGCAATCAGCCCCAGCATTTT. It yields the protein CAIGPVGSNQPQHF.

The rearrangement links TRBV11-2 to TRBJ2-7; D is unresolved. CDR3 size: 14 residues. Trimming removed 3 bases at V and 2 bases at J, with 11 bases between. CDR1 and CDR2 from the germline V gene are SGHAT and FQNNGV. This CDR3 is CASSFVGSAYEQYF. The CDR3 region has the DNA TGTGCCAGCAGCTTTGTGGGCAGTGCCTACGAGCAGTACTTC.

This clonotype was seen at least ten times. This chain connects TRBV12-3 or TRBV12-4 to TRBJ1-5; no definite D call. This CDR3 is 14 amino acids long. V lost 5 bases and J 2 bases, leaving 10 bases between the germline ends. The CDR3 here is CASSPTGGNQPQHF. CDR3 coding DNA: TGTGCCAGCAGTCCGACCGGCGGCAATCAGCCCCAGCATTTT.

CDR3 residues: CARGPGLYNEQFF. The CDR3 region has the DNA TGTGCCAGGGGTCCAGGGCTCTACAATGAGCAGTTCTTC. The gene calls are TRBV2 and TRBJ2-1; a possible D gene is TRBD1 (5 bases). The CDR3 contains 13 residues. The V gene lost 9 bases and the J gene lost 3 bases, with 12 bases spanning the gap. Germline V gene lookup returns CDR1 SNHLY and CDR2 FYNNEI.

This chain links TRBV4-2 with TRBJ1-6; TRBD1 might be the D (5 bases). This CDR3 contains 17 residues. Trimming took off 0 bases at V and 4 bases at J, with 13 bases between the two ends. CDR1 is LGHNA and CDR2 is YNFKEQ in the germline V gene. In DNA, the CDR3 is TGTGCCAGCAGCCAAGATCCGGGGACGTTTTATAATTCACCCCTCCACTTT. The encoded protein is CASSQDPGTFYNSPLHF.

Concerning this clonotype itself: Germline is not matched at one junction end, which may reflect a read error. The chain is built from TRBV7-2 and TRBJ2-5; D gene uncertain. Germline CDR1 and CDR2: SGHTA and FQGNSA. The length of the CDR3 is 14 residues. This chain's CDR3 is CASSLGLGMETQCF. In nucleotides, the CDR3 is TGTGCCAGCAGCTTAGGGTTAGGGATGGAGACCCAGTGCTTC.